Presented here are 13 T cell receptor beta chains from one specimen sequenced in a study of human T cells and chemical hapten exposure. From the RACE reads, TCRdb called clonotypes with MiXCR, one entry per CDR3 protein. Among fewer than 400,000 distinct CDR3 sequences listed, approximately 6.3% were seen once. Time point: patch test 1, 2 weeks after DPC sensitization. Noted treatment: therapeutic diphenylcyclopropenone sensitization with weekly scalp DPC. The specimen comprised whole blood, sampled in connection with sensitization to the hapten diphenylcyclopropenone (DPC). All receptors derive from a woman aged 18-30 years with alopecia areata. Some clones in this sample may be carry-over from other donors' samples.

The chain uses TRBV28 and TRBJ2-7, with D perhaps matching TRBD1 (5 bases). The CDR3 runs 13 residues. Germline assignment: CDR1 MDHEN and CDR2 SYDVKM. The V gene lost 4 bases and the J gene lost 5 bases, with 12 bases spanning the gap. The chain's CDR3 is CASSSTIRDEQYF. Written as DNA, the CDR3 is TGTGCCAGCAGTTCGACGATCAGGGACGAGCAGTACTTC.

This clonotype showed up just a few times. This chain uses TRBV28 with TRBJ2-7; possible D gene TRBD2, 6 bases. This CDR3 comprises 16 residues. Looked up from germline, CDR1 is MDHEN and CDR2 is SYDVKM. Between the trimmed V and J ends, which lost 2 bases and 5 bases, there was a span of 19 bases. The CDR3 protein is CASSLRKAWRAHEQYF. The CDR3 DNA is TGTGCCAGCAGTTTAAGGAAGGCTTGGAGGGCCCACGAGCAGTACTTC. Supplemented by reference TRBV28 and TRBJ2-7, the full variable domain reads DVKVTQSSRYLVKRTGEKVFLECVQDMDHENMFWYRQDPGLGLRLIYFSYDVKMKEKGDIPEGYSVSREKKERFSLILESASTNQTSMYLCASSLRKAWRAHEQYFGPGTRLTVT.

This chain joins TRBV7-9 and TRBJ1-1; possible D gene TRBD1, 5 bases. CDR3 length equals 14 residues. Trimming pared 3 bases from V and 8 bases from J, leaving 16 bases between. Germline CDR1 and CDR2: SEHNR and FQNEAQ (reference sequence). CDR3 protein: CASSFAGAELEAFF. The CDR3 DNA sequence: TGTGCCAGCAGCTTCGCCGGGGCAGAGTTGGAAGCTTTCTTT.

The chain combines TRBV6-5 with TRBJ1-1, with 7 bases identical to TRBD1. The V gene end was trimmed by 6 bases and the J gene end by 4 bases; junction bases not matched to a gene: 11. The CDR3 has 15 residues. Germline lookup yields CDR1 MNHEY and CDR2 SVGAGI. CDR3 region: CASRPTQGGSTEAFF. CDR3 coding DNA: TGTGCCAGCAGACCTACTCAGGGGGGAAGCACTGAAGCTTTCTTT.

This clonotype was counted at least ten times. This chain uses TRBV28 with TRBJ2-3; a weak D match, TRBD2 (5 bases). The CDR3 extends over 13 amino acids. The germline V gene encodes CDR1 MDHEN and CDR2 SYDVKM. V was trimmed by 6 bases and J by 2 bases, leaving 9 bases between them. In DNA form, the CDR3 reads TGTGCCAGCAGAGAGGGATCCACAGATACGCAGTATTTT. Its protein is CASREGSTDTQYF.

This clonotype came up a few times. This rearrangement joins TRBV20-1 to TRBJ1-1; a possible D gene is TRBD1 (6 bases). Trimming removed 1 base from V and 0 bases from J, with 9 bases in between. The CDR3 loop spans 14 amino acids. The germline V gene has CDR1 DFQATT and CDR2 SNEGSKA (reference sequence). The chain's CDR3 is CSARVGGMNTEAFF. CDR3 nucleotide sequence: TGCAGTGCTAGAGTTGGGGGCATGAACACTGAAGCTTTCTTT.

This clonotype was seen many times. The V and J genes are TRBV6-5 and TRBJ2-1; D not certain. The CDR3 extends over 13 amino acids. From germline, CDR1 is MNHEY and CDR2 SVGAGI. V lost 8 bases and J 3 bases, leaving 11 bases between the germline ends. The CDR3 nucleotides read TGTGCCAGCCAAGAAGCAAACTACAATGAGCAGTTCTTC. Amino acid sequence: CASQEANYNEQFF.

The chain combines TRBV20-1 with TRBJ1-4; maybe TRBD1 (6 bases). Germline lookup yields CDR1 DFQATT and CDR2 SNEGSKA (reference sequence). The CDR3 covers 16 residues. Trimming removed 1 base at V and 5 bases at J, with 17 bases between. This CDR3 reads CSARGFEDSTNEKLFF. CDR3 in DNA: TGCAGTGCTAGAGGTTTTGAGGACAGCACAAATGAAAAACTGTTTTTT.

This clonotype was counted at least ten times. The chain employs TRBV29-1 and TRBJ1-1, with D unresolved. V lost 0 bases and J 0 bases, leaving 8 bases between the germline ends. The CDR3 consists of 14 residues. Germline CDR1 and CDR2: SQVTM and ANQGSEA. DNA of the CDR3: TGCAGCGTTGAAGAGGAGGGCGTGAACACTGAAGCTTTCTTT. It codes for CSVEEEGVNTEAFF.

There are many counts of this clonotype. The gene calls are TRBV29-1 and TRBJ1-2; TRBD1 is a possible D gene (6 bases). Trimming pared 3 bases from V and 8 bases from J, leaving 13 bases between. Germline loops: CDR1 SQVTM, CDR2 ANQGSEA. The CDR3 sequence is 12 residues long. CDR3 sequence (DNA): TGCAGCGTTGACGGGACACCAAGAGGCTACACCTTC. Translation gives CSVDGTPRGYTF.

This clonotype occurred once. The chain joins TRBV6-5 to TRBJ2-7, with D possibly matching TRBD1 (5 bases). This CDR3 is built from 13 residues. Trimming took 6 bases from V and 2 from J, leaving 11 bases between them. Germline V gene sequence: CDR1 MNHEY, CDR2 SVGAGI. CDR3 residues: CASSSVTAYEQYF. The DNA for the CDR3 is TGTGCCAGCAGCTCCGTGACAGCCTACGAGCAGTACTTC.

The table lists this clonotype with many counts. The chain is built from TRBV20-1 and TRBJ2-5; 14 nucleotides agree with TRBD2. The V gene's germline CDR1 is DFQATT and CDR2 SNEGSKA (reference sequence). Germline trimming cut 6 bases from V and 9 bases from J; bases unmatched to any gene: 9. This CDR3 contains 14 residues. The CDR3 DNA sequence: TGCAGTGCCTCGGGACTAGCGGGGGTCTTGGCCCAGTACTTC. Protein product: CSASGLAGVLAQYF.

The chain links TRBV6-1 to TRBJ1-1; 11 nucleotides line up with TRBD1. In germline, CDR1 is MNHNS, CDR2 SASEGT. J gave up 5 bases and V 3 bases, and 8 bases lay outside the gene matches. The CDR3 covers 16 residues. CDR3 bases: TGTGCCAGCAGTGATAGTTGGGGACAGGGGGAAACTGAAGCTTTCTTT. This encodes CASSDSWGQGETEAFF.